This is a list of T cell receptor beta chains from one sample in a study of graft-versus-host responses after intestinal transplantation. Antigen specificity for these receptors is unknown. Assay used: immunoSEQ multiplex PCR; TCRdb lists only in-frame clones, some missing. The table shows around 100,000 clones, with about 88% occurring only once. Source: unstimulated CD4+ T cells sorted from spleen or lymph node cells, taken before transplant. These receptor sequences come from a human donor who was the organ donor for an intestinal transplant. CDR3s include the opening cysteine and the closing phenylalanine or tryptophan. Each record gives: clone size, D gene, J gene, V gene, CDR3 protein, CDR3 DNA. D genes are given only for firm matches. Clone size is stated in some rows and not others, as once, few, many or a class when expanded.

abundance: NA
d_gene: TRBD1
j_gene: TRBJ1-1
v_gene: TRBV9
CDR3aa: CASSKQGASTEAFF
CDR3nt: TGTGCCAGCAGCAAGCAGGGGGCGAGCACTGAAGCTTTCTTT

abundance: NA
d_gene: TRBD2
j_gene: TRBJ2-6
v_gene: TRBV9
CDR3aa: CASSATPGGSGANVLTF
CDR3nt: TGTGCCAGCAGCGCTACCCCCGGGGGGTCTGGGGCCAACGTCCTGACTTTC

abundance: NA
d_gene: TRBD1
j_gene: TRBJ1-6
v_gene: TRBV2
CDR3aa: CASSPGQGVSSPLHF
CDR3nt: TGTGCCAGCAGCCCGGGACAGGGGGTGAGTTCACCCCTCCACTTT

abundance: NA
d_gene: TRBD2
j_gene: TRBJ2-1
v_gene: TRBV4-2
CDR3aa: CASSGGLAGGRQFF
CDR3nt: TGTGCCAGCAGCGGGGGACTAGCGGGGGGCAGGCAGTTCTTC

abundance: NA
d_gene: NA
j_gene: TRBJ2-6
v_gene: TRBV5-1
CDR3aa: CASSLRGTHFSEANVLTF
CDR3nt: TGCGCCAGCAGCTTACGGGGCACTCACTTCTCTGAGGCCAACGTCCTGACTTTC

abundance: NA
d_gene: TRBD1
j_gene: TRBJ1-4
v_gene: TRBV5-1
CDR3aa: CASSLEGTGDEKLFF
CDR3nt: TGCGCCAGCAGCTTGGAAGGGACAGGGGATGAAAAACTGTTTTTT

abundance: NA
d_gene: TRBD1
j_gene: TRBJ1-1
v_gene: TRBV6-1
CDR3aa: CASSDGQGRRATEAFF
CDR3nt: TGTGCCAGCAGTGACGGACAGGGGCGAAGGGCCACTGAAGCTTTCTTT

abundance: NA
d_gene: NA
j_gene: TRBJ2-1
v_gene: TRBV2
CDR3aa: CASAPARVLYEQFF
CDR3nt: TGTGCCAGCGCTCCGGCCCGGGTACTGTATGAGCAGTTCTTC

abundance: few
d_gene: NA
j_gene: TRBJ1-2
v_gene: TRBV12-2
CDR3aa: CALLDRASNYGYTF
CDR3nt: TGTGCACTGTTGGACAGGGCATCTAACTATGGCTACACCTTC

abundance: once
d_gene: TRBD1
j_gene: TRBJ1-1
v_gene: TRBV6-1
CDR3aa: CASSLSGGRTEAFF
CDR3nt: TGTGCCAGCAGCCTCTCAGGGGGAAGGACTGAAGCTTTCTTT

abundance: NA
d_gene: TRBD1
j_gene: TRBJ1-2
v_gene: TRBV28
CDR3aa: CASSSGQGADGYTF
CDR3nt: TGTGCCAGCAGTTCTGGACAGGGGGCGGATGGCTACACCTTC

abundance: NA
d_gene: NA
j_gene: TRBJ1-1
v_gene: TRBV6-5
CDR3aa: CASSYRAGEAFF
CDR3nt: TGTGCCAGCAGTTACAGGGCAGGAGAAGCTTTCTTT

abundance: once
d_gene: NA
j_gene: TRBJ1-4
v_gene: TRBV30
CDR3aa: CAWKIRATNEKLFF
CDR3nt: TGTGCCTGGAAGATACGAGCAACTAATGAAAAACTGTTTTTT

abundance: NA
d_gene: NA
j_gene: TRBJ1-5
v_gene: TRBV30
CDR3aa: CAWSVGQKINQPQHF
CDR3nt: TGTGCCTGGAGTGTAGGACAGAAGATAAATCAGCCCCAGCATTTT

abundance: once
d_gene: TRBD2
j_gene: TRBJ2-3
v_gene: TRBV9
CDR3aa: CASSGVAGGRDTQYF
CDR3nt: TGTGCCAGCAGCGGGGTTGCGGGGGGTAGAGATACGCAGTATTTT

abundance: few
d_gene: NA
j_gene: TRBJ2-7
v_gene: TRBV4-1
CDR3aa: CASSQEIGGPSSYEQYF
CDR3nt: TGCGCCAGCAGCCAAGAAATCGGGGGGCCCAGCTCCTACGAGCAGTACTTC

abundance: NA
d_gene: NA
j_gene: TRBJ1-5
v_gene: TRBV15
CDR3aa: CATSRQGMFQPQHF
CDR3nt: TGTGCCACCAGCAGACAGGGGATGTTTCAGCCCCAGCATTTT

abundance: NA
d_gene: NA
j_gene: TRBJ1-2
v_gene: TRBV6-5
CDR3aa: CASSLRERAYGYTF
CDR3nt: TGTGCCAGCAGTCTCAGGGAACGGGCCTATGGCTACACCTTC

abundance: NA
d_gene: NA
j_gene: TRBJ1-5
v_gene: TRBV2
CDR3aa: CASSEDSGLGRPQHF
CDR3nt: TGTGCCAGCAGTGAGGACAGCGGCCTGGGTAGGCCCCAGCATTTT

abundance: NA
d_gene: NA
j_gene: TRBJ1-6
v_gene: TRBV6-5
CDR3aa: CASSPQAQGPLHF
CDR3nt: TGTGCCAGCAGCCCCCAGGCGCAGGGACCCCTCCACTTT

abundance: NA
d_gene: NA
j_gene: TRBJ2-7
v_gene: TRBV4-2
CDR3aa: CASGWQNGPYEQYF
CDR3nt: TGTGCCAGTGGCTGGCAGAATGGGCCCTACGAGCAGTACTTC

abundance: NA
d_gene: TRBD2
j_gene: TRBJ2-1
v_gene: TRBV29-1
CDR3aa: CSVDTSGGFFGNEQFF
CDR3nt: TGCAGCGTCGATACTAGCGGGGGCTTCTTTGGCAATGAGCAGTTCTTC

abundance: NA
d_gene: NA
j_gene: TRBJ2-7
v_gene: TRBV28
CDR3aa: CASSRNHYEQYF
CDR3nt: TGTGCCAGCAGTCGTAACCACTACGAGCAGTACTTC

abundance: NA
d_gene: NA
j_gene: TRBJ2-7
v_gene: TRBV9
CDR3aa: CASSQRGGYEQYF
CDR3nt: TGTGCCAGCAGCCAACGGGGCGGCTACGAGCAGTACTTC

abundance: NA
d_gene: TRBD1
j_gene: TRBJ1-1
v_gene: TRBV11-1
CDR3aa: CASSSGQTNTEAFF
CDR3nt: TGTGCCAGCAGCTCGGGACAGACGAACACTGAAGCTTTCTTT

abundance: NA
d_gene: TRBD2
j_gene: TRBJ2-7
v_gene: TRBV10-3
CDR3aa: CASRRPGGYEQYF
CDR3nt: TGTGCCTCACGGCGTCCGGGGGGCTACGAGCAGTACTTC

abundance: NA
d_gene: NA
j_gene: TRBJ2-5
v_gene: TRBV5-1
CDR3aa: CASSLWSGMRETQYF
CDR3nt: TGCGCCAGCAGCTTGTGGTCTGGCATGCGGGAGACCCAGTACTTC

abundance: NA
d_gene: TRBD1
j_gene: TRBJ2-7
v_gene: TRBV4-1
CDR3aa: CASSQRQGSSYEQYF
CDR3nt: TGCGCCAGCAGCCAACGACAGGGATCCTCCTACGAGCAGTACTTC

abundance: NA
d_gene: NA
j_gene: TRBJ2-5
v_gene: TRBV28
CDR3aa: CASRAGRAETQYF
CDR3nt: TGTGCCAGCAGAGCTGGACGGGCCGAGACCCAGTACTTC

abundance: NA
d_gene: TRBD1
j_gene: TRBJ1-5
v_gene: TRBV15
CDR3aa: CATSSNRGIQPQHF
CDR3nt: TGTGCCACCAGCAGTAACAGGGGGATCCAGCCCCAGCATTTT

abundance: NA
d_gene: TRBD1
j_gene: TRBJ1-5
v_gene: TRBV2
CDR3aa: CASSYPGQGRISNQPQHF
CDR3nt: TGTGCCAGCAGTTACCCGGGACAGGGAAGAATTAGCAATCAGCCCCAGCATTTT

abundance: NA
d_gene: NA
j_gene: TRBJ2-3
v_gene: TRBV27
CDR3aa: CAINTDTQYF
CDR3nt: TGTGCCATCAACACAGATACGCAGTATTTT

abundance: NA
d_gene: TRBD2
j_gene: TRBJ2-1
v_gene: TRBV6-1
CDR3aa: CASSPAGGYEQFF
CDR3nt: TGTGCCAGCAGCCCAGCGGGGGGTTATGAGCAGTTCTTC

abundance: once
d_gene: NA
j_gene: TRBJ2-3
v_gene: TRBV9
CDR3aa: CASSVDEGSGTDTQYF
CDR3nt: TGTGCCAGCAGCGTAGACGAGGGATCTGGCACAGATACGCAGTATTTT

abundance: NA
d_gene: TRBD1
j_gene: TRBJ2-3
v_gene: TRBV7-9
CDR3aa: CASSLGQGVDTQYF
CDR3nt: TGTGCCAGCAGCTTAGGACAGGGGGTAGATACGCAGTATTTT

abundance: few
d_gene: NA
j_gene: TRBJ1-2
v_gene: TRBV10-3
CDR3aa: CAISGRESYGYTF
CDR3nt: TGTGCCATCAGTGGGAGAGAATCCTATGGCTACACCTTC

abundance: NA
d_gene: NA
j_gene: TRBJ2-7
v_gene: TRBV2
CDR3aa: CASSDRLIYEQYF
CDR3nt: TGTGCCAGCAGTGATCGTCTAATCTACGAGCAGTACTTC

abundance: once
d_gene: NA
j_gene: TRBJ1-2
v_gene: TRBV11-2
CDR3aa: CASSPQGFGYTF
CDR3nt: TGTGCCAGCAGCCCCCAGGGGTTCGGCTACACCTTC

abundance: few
d_gene: NA
j_gene: TRBJ2-7
v_gene: TRBV10-3
CDR3aa: CAITDGRTNVYEQYF
CDR3nt: TGTGCCATCACTGACGGACGGACCAACGTCTACGAGCAGTACTTC

abundance: NA
d_gene: NA
j_gene: TRBJ1-1
v_gene: TRBV6-1
CDR3aa: CASSDWGRVAFF
CDR3nt: TGTGCCAGCAGTGATTGGGGGCGCGTCGCTTTCTTT

abundance: NA
d_gene: TRBD1
j_gene: TRBJ1-6
v_gene: TRBV9
CDR3aa: CASSVPGGHSPLHF
CDR3nt: TGTGCCAGCAGCGTTCCAGGGGGCCATTCACCCCTCCACTTT

abundance: NA
d_gene: NA
j_gene: TRBJ2-5
v_gene: TRBV13
CDR3aa: CASSFSHYQETQYF
CDR3nt: TGTGCCAGCAGCTTTTCCCATTACCAAGAGACCCAGTACTTC

abundance: NA
d_gene: NA
j_gene: TRBJ1-2
v_gene: TRBV29-1
CDR3aa: CSSGTDWEGYTF
CDR3nt: TGCAGCAGCGGGACGGACTGGGAGGGCTACACCTTC